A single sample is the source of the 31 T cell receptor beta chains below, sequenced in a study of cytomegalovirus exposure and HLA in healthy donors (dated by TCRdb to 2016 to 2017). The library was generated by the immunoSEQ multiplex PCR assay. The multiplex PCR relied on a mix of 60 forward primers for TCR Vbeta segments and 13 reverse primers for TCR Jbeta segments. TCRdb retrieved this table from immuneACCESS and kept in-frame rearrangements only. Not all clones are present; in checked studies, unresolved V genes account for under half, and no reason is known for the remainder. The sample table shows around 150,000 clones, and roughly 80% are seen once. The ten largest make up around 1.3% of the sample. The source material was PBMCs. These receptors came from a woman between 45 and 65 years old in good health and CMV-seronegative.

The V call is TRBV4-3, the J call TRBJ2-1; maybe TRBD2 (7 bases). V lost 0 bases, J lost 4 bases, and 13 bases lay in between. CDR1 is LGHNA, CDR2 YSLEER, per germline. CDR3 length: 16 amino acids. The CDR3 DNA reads TGCGCCAGCAGCCAAGATGGGGGGGCCCGGTACAATGAGCAGTTCTTC. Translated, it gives CASSQDGGARYNEQFF.

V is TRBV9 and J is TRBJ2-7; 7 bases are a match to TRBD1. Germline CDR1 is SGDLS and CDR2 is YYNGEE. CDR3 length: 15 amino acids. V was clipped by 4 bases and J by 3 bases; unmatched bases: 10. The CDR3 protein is CASSPRVGTDYEQYF. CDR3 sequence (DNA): TGTGCCAGCAGCCCCCGAGTCGGGACAGACTACGAGCAGTACTTC.

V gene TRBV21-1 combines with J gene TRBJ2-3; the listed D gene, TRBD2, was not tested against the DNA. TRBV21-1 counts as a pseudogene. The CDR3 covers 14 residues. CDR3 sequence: CASLSGGGRDTQYF. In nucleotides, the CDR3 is TGTGCCAGCTTAAGCGGGGGAGGCCGAGATACGCAGTATTTT.

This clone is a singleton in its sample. The CDR3: CASSLIGVNTEAFF. The DNA of the CDR3 is TGTGCCAGCAGTTTAATAGGGGTGAACACTGAAGCTTTCTTT. The chain employs TRBV27 and TRBJ1-1, with a possible D match to TRBD1 (5 bases). The CDR3 runs 14 residues. V lost 2 bases, J lost 0 bases, and 7 bases lay in between. Germline V gene sequence: CDR1 MNHEY, CDR2 SMNVEV (reference sequence).

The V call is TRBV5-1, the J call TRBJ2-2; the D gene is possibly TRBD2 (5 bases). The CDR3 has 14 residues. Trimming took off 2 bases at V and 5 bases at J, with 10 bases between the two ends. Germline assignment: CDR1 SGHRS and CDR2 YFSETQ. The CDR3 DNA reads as TGCGCCAGCAGCTTAGACGGGGTGACCGGGGAGCTGTTTTTT. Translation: CASSLDGVTGELFF.

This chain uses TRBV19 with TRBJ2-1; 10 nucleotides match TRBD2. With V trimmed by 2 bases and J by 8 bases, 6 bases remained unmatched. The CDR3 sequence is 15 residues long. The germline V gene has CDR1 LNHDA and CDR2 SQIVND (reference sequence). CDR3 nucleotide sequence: TGTGCCAGTAGTATAAGGGCTAGCGGGGGCGATGAGCAGTTCTTC. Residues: CASSIRASGGDEQFF.

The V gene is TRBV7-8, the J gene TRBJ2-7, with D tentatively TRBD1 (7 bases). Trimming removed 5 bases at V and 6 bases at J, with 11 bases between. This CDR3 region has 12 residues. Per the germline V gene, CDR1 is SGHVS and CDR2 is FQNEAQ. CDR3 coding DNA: TGTGCCAGCAGCCCTCAGGGGGGCGAGCAGTACTTC. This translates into CASSPQGGEQYF.

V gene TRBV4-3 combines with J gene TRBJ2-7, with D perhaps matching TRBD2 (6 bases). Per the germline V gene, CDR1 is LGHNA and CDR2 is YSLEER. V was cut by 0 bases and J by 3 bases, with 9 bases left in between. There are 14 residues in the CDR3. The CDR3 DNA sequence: TGCGCCAGCAGCCAAGATCGGCGGGACTACGAGCAGTACTTC. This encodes CASSQDRRDYEQYF.

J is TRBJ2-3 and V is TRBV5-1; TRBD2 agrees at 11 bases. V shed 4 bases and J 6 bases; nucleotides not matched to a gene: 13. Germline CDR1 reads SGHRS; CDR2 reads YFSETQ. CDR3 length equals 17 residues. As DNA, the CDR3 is TGCGCCAGCAGCGACACCATAGCGGGAGGGGGGAAGGATACGCAGTATTTT. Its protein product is CASSDTIAGGGKDTQYF. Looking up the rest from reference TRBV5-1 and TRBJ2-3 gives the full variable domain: KAGVTQTPRYLIKTRGQQVTLSCSPISGHRSVSWYQQTPGQGLQFLFEYFSETQRNKGNFPGRFSGRQFSNSRSEMNVSTLELGDSALYLCASSDTIAGGGKDTQYFGPGTRLTVL.

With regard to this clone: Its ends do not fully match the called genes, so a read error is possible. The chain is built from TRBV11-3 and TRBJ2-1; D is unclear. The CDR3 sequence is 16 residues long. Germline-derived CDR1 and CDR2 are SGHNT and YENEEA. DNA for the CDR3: TGTGCCAGCACCGAACCTGGTAGGAGCTCCCACAATGAGCAGTTCTTC. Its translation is CASTEPGRSSHNEQFF.

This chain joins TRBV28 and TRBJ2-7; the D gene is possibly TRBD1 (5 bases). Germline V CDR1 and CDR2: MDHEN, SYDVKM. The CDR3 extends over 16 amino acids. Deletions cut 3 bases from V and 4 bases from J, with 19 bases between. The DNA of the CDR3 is TGTGCCAGCAGTTTTTCATCAAGGCAGGGTGTTTACGAGCAGTACTTC. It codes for CASSFSSRQGVYEQYF. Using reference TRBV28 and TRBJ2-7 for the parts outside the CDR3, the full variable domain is DVKVTQSSRYLVKRTGEKVFLECVQDMDHENMFWYRQDPGLGLRLIYFSYDVKMKEKGDIPEGYSVSREKKERFSLILESASTNQTSMYLCASSFSSRQGVYEQYFGPGTRLTVT.

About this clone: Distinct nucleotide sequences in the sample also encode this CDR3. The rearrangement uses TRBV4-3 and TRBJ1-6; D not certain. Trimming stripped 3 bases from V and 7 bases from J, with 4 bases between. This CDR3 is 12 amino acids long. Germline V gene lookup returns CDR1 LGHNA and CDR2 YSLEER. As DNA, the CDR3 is TGCGCCAGCAGCCAGTTAAATTCACCCCTCCACTTT. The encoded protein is CASSQLNSPLHF.

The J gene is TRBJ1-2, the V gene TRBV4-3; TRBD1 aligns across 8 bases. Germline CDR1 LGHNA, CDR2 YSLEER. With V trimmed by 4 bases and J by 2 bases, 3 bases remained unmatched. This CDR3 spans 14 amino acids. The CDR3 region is CASSPGQGNYGYTF. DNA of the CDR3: TGCGCCAGCAGCCCAGGACAGGGAAACTATGGCTACACCTTC.

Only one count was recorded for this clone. The CDR3 reads CATSQSGQGLGYTF. The CDR3 region has the DNA TGTGCCACCAGCCAAAGTGGACAGGGCTTAGGCTACACCTTC. The chain employs TRBV15 and TRBJ1-2, with 8 positions matching TRBD1. With 5 bases clipped from V and 8 bases from J, the junction kept 10 bases outside the gene matches. This CDR3 is 14 amino acids long. Germline V gene sequence: CDR1 LNHNV, CDR2 YYDKDF (reference sequence).

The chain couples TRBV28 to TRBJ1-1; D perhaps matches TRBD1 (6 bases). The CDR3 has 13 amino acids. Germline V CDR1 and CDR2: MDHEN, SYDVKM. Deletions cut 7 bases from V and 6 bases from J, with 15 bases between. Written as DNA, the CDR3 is TGTGCCAGCAAACCCACCGACAGGTCTGAAGCTTTCTTT. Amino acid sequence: CASKPTDRSEAFF. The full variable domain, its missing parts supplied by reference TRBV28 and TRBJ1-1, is DVKVTQSSRYLVKRTGEKVFLECVQDMDHENMFWYRQDPGLGLRLIYFSYDVKMKEKGDIPEGYSVSREKKERFSLILESASTNQTSMYLCASKPTDRSEAFFGQGTRLTVV.

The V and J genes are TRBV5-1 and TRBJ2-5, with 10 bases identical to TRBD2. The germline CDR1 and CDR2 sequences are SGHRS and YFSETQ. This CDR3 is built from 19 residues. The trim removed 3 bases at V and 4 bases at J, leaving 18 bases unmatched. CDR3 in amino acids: CASSSGDRGLAGARETQYF. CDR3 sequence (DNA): TGCGCCAGCAGCTCTGGCGATAGGGGGCTAGCGGGAGCCCGAGAGACCCAGTACTTC.

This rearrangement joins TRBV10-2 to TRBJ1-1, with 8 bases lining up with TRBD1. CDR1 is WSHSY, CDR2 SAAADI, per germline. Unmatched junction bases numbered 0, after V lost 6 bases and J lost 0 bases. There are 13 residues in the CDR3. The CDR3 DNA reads TGCGCCAGCAGGGACAGGGTGAACACTGAAGCTTTCTTT. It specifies CASRDRVNTEAFF.

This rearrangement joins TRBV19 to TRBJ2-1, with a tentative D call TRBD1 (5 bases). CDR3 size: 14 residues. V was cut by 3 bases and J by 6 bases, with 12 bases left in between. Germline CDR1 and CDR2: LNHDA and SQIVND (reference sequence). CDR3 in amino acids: CASSISQARNEQFF. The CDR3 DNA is TGTGCCAGTAGTATTTCACAGGCCCGCAATGAGCAGTTCTTC. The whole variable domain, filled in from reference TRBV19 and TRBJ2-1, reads DGGITQSPKYLFRKEGQNVTLSCEQNLNHDAMYWYRQDPGQGLRLIYYSQIVNDFQKGDIAEGYSVSREKKESFPLTVTSAQKNPTAFYLCASSISQARNEQFFGPGTRLTVL.

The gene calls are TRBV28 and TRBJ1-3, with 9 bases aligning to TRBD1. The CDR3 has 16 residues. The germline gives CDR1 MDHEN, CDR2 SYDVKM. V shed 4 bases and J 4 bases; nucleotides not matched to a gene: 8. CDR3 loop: CASSSTGTGYGNTIYF. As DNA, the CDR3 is TGTGCCAGCAGTTCTACCGGGACAGGGTACGGAAACACCATATATTTT.

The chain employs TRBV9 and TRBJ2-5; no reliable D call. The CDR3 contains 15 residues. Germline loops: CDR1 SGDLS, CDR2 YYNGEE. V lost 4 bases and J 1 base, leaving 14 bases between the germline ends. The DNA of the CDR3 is TGTGCCAGCAGCCCCCCTCATGCAGGCCAAGAGACCCAGTACTTC. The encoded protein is CASSPPHAGQETQYF.

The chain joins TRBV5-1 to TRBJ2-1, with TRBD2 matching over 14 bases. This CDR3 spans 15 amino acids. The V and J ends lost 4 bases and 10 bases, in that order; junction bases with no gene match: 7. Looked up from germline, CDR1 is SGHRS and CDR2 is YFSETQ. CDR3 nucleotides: TGCGCCAGCAGCACCGGACTAGCGGGAGGCCAAGAGCAGTTCTTC. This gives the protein CASSTGLAGGQEQFF.

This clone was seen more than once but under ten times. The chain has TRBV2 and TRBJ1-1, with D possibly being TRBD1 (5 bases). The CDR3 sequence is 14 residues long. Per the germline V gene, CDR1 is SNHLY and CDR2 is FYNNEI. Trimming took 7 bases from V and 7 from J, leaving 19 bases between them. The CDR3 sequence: CASKNKTARIEAFF. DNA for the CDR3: TGTGCCAGCAAGAACAAGACAGCCAGAATTGAAGCTTTCTTT.

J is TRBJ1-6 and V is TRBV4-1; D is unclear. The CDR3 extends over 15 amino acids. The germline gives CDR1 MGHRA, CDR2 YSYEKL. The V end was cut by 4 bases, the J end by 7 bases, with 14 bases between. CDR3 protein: CASSPLGGWNSPLHF. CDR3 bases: TGCGCCAGCAGCCCCCTTGGAGGGTGGAATTCACCCCTCCACTTT.

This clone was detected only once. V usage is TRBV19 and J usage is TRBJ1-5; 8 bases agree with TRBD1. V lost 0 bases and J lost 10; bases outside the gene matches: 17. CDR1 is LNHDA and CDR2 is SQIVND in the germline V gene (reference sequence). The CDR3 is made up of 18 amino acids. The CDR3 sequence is CASSIEPPRTGIGIPQHF. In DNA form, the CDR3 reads TGTGCCAGTAGTATAGAGCCACCTCGGACAGGGATCGGTATACCCCAGCATTTT.

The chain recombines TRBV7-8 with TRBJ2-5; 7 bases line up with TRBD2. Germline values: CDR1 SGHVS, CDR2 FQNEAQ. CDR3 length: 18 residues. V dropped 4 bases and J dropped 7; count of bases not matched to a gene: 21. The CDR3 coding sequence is TGTGCCAGCAGCTCACCACCTTCGGGGGGTGGCGCGCGCGGGACCCAGTACTTC. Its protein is CASSSPPSGGGARGTQYF.

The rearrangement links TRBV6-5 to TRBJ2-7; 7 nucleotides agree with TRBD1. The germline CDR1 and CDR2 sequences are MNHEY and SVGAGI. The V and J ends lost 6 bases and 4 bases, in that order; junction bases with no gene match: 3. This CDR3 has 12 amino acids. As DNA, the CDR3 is TGTGCCAGCAGCGGGACAGTGTACGAGCAGTACTTC. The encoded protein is CASSGTVYEQYF.

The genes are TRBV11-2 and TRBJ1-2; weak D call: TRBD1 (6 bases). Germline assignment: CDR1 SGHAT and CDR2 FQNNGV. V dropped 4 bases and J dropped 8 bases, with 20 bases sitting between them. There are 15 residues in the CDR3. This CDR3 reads CASSSPGGGAGGYTF. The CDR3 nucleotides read TGTGCCAGCAGCTCCCCTGGGGGGGGCGCGGGGGGCTACACCTTC. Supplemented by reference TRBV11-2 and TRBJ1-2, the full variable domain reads EAGVAQSPRYKIIEKRQSVAFWCNPISGHATLYWYQQILGQGPKLLIQFQNNGVVDDSQLPKDRFSAERLKGVDSTLKIQPAKLEDSAVYLCASSSPGGGAGGYTFGSGTRLTVV.

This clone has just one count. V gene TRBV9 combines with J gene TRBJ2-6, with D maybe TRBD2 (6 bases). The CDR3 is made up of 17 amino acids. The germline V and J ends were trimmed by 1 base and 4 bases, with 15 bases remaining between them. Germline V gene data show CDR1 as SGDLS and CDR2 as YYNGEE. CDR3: CASSVLEGTLGANVLTF. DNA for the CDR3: TGTGCCAGCAGCGTACTCGAAGGGACTCTCGGGGCCAACGTCCTGACTTTC.

The CDR3 DNA sequence: TGTGCCAGTACCGGCAGGACTAATAATTCACCCCTCCACTTT. This encodes CASTGRTNNSPLHF. This chain joins TRBV19 and TRBJ1-6, with unresolved D. In germline, CDR1 is LNHDA, CDR2 SQIVND (reference sequence). Trimming shortened V by 7 bases and J by 5 bases, and 12 bases separated the two germline ends. The CDR3 runs 14 residues.

CDR3 sequence: CASSPQVGRGGETQYF. The CDR3 DNA is TGTGCCAGCAGCCCCCAGGTGGGCAGGGGAGGGGAGACCCAGTACTTC. The chain carries TRBV5-4 and TRBJ2-5, with TRBD2 as a possible D gene (7 bases). The CDR3 runs to 16 residues. Trimming left V 4 bases short and J 5 bases short, with 21 bases between. Germline CDR1 SGHNT, CDR2 YYREEE (reference sequence).

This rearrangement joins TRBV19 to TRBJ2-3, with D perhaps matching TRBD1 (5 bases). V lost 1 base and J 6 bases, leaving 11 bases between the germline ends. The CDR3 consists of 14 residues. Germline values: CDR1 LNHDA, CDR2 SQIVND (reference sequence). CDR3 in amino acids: CASSIGTGEDTQYF. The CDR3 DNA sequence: TGTGCCAGTAGTATAGGAACAGGCGAGGATACGCAGTATTTT. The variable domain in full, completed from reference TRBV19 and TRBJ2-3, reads DGGITQSPKYLFRKEGQNVTLSCEQNLNHDAMYWYRQDPGQGLRLIYYSQIVNDFQKGDIAEGYSVSREKKESFPLTVTSAQKNPTAFYLCASSIGTGEDTQYFGPGTRLTVL.